The 8 T cell receptor beta chains reported below all come from one sample, sequenced in a study of blood T cells in healthy people across ages. Sample-barcoded 5' priming and a J-beta primer mix drove a second PCR of roughly 7 to 11 cycles. Using its own MiXCR run on the 5' RACE reads, TCRdb lists one record per CDR3 protein. The repertoire holds around 780,000 distinct CDR3 sequences, with more than 25% as singletons. This sample was also put to use in a study of T cells of mothers and their children.

Sequenced: blood. The receptors were sampled from a boy younger than 18 in good health.

This clonotype was detected only a few times. The chain recombines TRBV5-5 with TRBJ2-5; D is perhaps TRBD2 (6 bases). This CDR3 region has 15 residues. The germline V gene has CDR1 SGHKS and CDR2 YYEKEE (reference sequence). The V end lost 4 bases, the J end lost 5 bases, and 18 bases lay between the germline ends. CDR3: CASSTEGLGGETQYF. The CDR3, as DNA: TGTGCCAGCAGCACCGAGGGACTGGGCGGCGAGACCCAGTACTTC.

The chain's CDR3 is CASSPLGQQETQYF. CDR3 nucleotides: TGTGCCAGCAGCCCGCTCGGACAGCAAGAGACCCAGTACTTC. V and J are TRBV5-6 and TRBJ2-5, with D perhaps TRBD1 (6 bases). Germline lookup yields CDR1 SGHDT and CDR2 YYEEEE. Trimming removed 4 bases from V and 2 bases from J, with 12 bases in between. The CDR3 extends over 14 amino acids.

The sample holds a few counts of this clonotype. J is TRBJ2-4 and V is TRBV6-5, with 9 bases matching TRBD2. The CDR3 loop spans 13 amino acids. With 8 bases clipped from V and 9 bases from J, the junction kept 8 bases outside the gene matches. Germline CDR1 is MNHEY and CDR2 is SVGAGI. The CDR3: CASREWRGGIQYF. The CDR3 DNA sequence: TGTGCCAGCCGAGAGTGGCGGGGGGGCATTCAGTACTTC.

Details on this clonotype: Germline is not matched at one junction end, which may reflect a read error. V and J are TRBV9 and TRBJ1-2; no clear D gene. Germline lookup yields CDR1 SGDLS and CDR2 YYNGEE. This CDR3 region has 16 residues. CDR3 coding DNA: TGTACCAGCAGCTCGCATCGAGGGCAGAGGGCGGTTGGCTACACCTTC. Its protein is CTSSSHRGQRAVGYTF.

This sequence joins TRBV29-1 and TRBJ2-1, with D unresolved. The V gene's germline CDR1 is SQVTM and CDR2 ANQGSEA. Trimming took 1 base from V and 0 from J, leaving 4 bases between them. CDR3 length: 13 residues. The DNA of the CDR3 is TGCAGCGTTGAAGGGCACTCCTACAATGAGCAGTTCTTC. This codes for CSVEGHSYNEQFF.

The CDR3 bases are TGTGCCATCGGTAGGTTGAACACTGAAGCTTTCTTT. Its protein product is CAIGRLNTEAFF. This chain joins TRBV10-3 and TRBJ1-1; D call uncertain. The V and J ends lost 8 bases and 0 bases respectively, with 7 bases between them. Germline CDR1 and CDR2: ENHRY and SYGVKD. The CDR3 has 12 residues.

This clonotype was found a few times. The chain is built from TRBV5-1 and TRBJ2-5, with 7 nucleotides matching TRBD2. Germline values: CDR1 SGHRS, CDR2 YFSETQ. The V segment lost 4 bases and the J segment 5 bases; nucleotides outside the gene matches: 11. The CDR3 runs to 15 residues. The chain's CDR3 is CASSPGANGGETQYF. DNA for the CDR3: TGCGCCAGCAGCCCCGGGGCCAACGGGGGGGAGACCCAGTACTTC.

This clonotype has just a few counts. This may be a read error, as it is one base from a much larger clone. The chain combines TRBV29-1 with TRBJ1-1, with a possible D match to TRBD1 (5 bases). CDR3 length: 13 residues. V lost 2 bases to trimming and J lost 5 bases, with 12 bases between them. The germline CDR1 and CDR2 sequences are SQVTM and ANQGSEA. For the CDR3, the DNA is TGCAGCGTTGAAAAGAACAGGAAGACTGAAGCTTTCTTT. Amino acid sequence: CSVEKNRKTEAFF.